This T cell receptor (beta chain) was sequenced during a study of blood T cell repertoires in COVID-19. Turning to the study itself: Sources were T cells, B-cell-depleted T cells, or PBMCs; the material itself was cDNA or gDNA.

Germline lookup yields CDR1 SGHTA and CDR2 FQGNSA. V shed 3 bases and J 4 bases; nucleotides not matched to a gene: 8. The length of the CDR3 is 16 residues. Assay: immunoSEQ multiplex PCR; the TCRdb copy retains only in-frame clones and omits some. In the table there are some 240,000 clones, approximately 78% of which are singletons. The genes are TRBV7-2 and TRBJ2-7, with 11 positions matching TRBD2. This sequence was found in a woman in her 70s with COVID-19, enrolled during active disease. Source material: peripheral blood. Here the CDR3 DNA reads TGTGCCAGCAGCTTTACTAGCGGGGGACTGACGTACGAGCAGTACTTC. Translation gives CASSFTSGGLTYEQYF.